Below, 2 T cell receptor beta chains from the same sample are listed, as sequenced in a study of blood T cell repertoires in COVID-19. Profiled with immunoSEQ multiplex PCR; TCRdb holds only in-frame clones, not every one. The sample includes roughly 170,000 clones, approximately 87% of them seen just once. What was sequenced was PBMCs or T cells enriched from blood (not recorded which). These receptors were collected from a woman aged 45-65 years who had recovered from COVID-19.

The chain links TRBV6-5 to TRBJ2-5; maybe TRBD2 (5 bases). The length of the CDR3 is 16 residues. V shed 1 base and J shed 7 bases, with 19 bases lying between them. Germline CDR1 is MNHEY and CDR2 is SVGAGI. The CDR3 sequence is CASSYYTPQDAGTQYF. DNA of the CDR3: TGTGCCAGCAGTTACTATACCCCTCAGGATGCGGGGACCCAGTACTTC.

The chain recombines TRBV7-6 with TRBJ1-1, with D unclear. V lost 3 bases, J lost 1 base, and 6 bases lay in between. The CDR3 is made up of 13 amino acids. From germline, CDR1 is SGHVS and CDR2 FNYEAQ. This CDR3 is CASSLSRNTEAFF. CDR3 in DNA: TGTGCCAGCAGCTTGTCCAGGAACACTGAAGCTTTCTTT. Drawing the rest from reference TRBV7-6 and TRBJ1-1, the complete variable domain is GAGVSQSPRYKVTKRGQDVALRCDPISGHVSLYWYRQALGQGPEFLTYFNYEAQQDKSGLPNDRFSAERPEGSISTLTIQRTEQRDSAMYRCASSLSRNTEAFFGQGTRLTVV.